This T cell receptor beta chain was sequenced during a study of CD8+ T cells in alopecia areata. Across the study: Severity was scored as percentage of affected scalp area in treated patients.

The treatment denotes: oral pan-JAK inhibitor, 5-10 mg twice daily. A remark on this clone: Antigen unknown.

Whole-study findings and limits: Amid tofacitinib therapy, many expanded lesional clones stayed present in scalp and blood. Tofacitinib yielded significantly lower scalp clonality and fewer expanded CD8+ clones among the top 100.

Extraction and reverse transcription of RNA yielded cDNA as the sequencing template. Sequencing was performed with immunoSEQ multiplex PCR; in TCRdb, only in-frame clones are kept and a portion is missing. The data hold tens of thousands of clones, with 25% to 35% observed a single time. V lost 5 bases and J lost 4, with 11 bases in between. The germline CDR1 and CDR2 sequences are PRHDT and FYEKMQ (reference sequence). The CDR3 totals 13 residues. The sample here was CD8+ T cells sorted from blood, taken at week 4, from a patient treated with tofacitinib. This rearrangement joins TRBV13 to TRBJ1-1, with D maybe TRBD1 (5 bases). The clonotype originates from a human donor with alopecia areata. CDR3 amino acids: CASSHRGGTEAFF. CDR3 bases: TGTGCCAGCAGCCATCGCGGGGGCACTGAAGCTTTCTTT.